This T cell receptor beta chain was recovered during a study of neurological immune-mediated disorders (dated by TCRdb to about 2019). The study in broad terms: Peripheral blood TCR-beta repertoires from HTLV-I-associated myelopathy (HAM/TSP) patients, multiple sclerosis patients and healthy controls were compared by UMI-based sequencing. The roughly 110 TCR-beta libraries covered PBMC samples along with longitudinal samples, technical triplicates, and paired sorted CD4+ and CD8+ T-cell subsets. Each longitudinal HAM/TSP and healthy donor was sampled at 3 time-points spaced at about 3-40 month intervals. The cohort comprised roughly 65 subjects: approximately 15 HAM/TSP patients, 34 multiple sclerosis patients and 20 healthy controls. Broad study findings and their caveats: TCR clonal expansion was highest in HAM/TSP patients and lowest in MS patients, with MS patients falling below even healthy controls. No identical CDR3 amino acid sequences were found to be shared among expanded clones across subjects, suggesting that TCR-beta repertoires were private in all groups.

The sample's time point label, decoded: longitudinal time-point 2. Libraries from unsorted PBMCs were made from 2 million PBMCs kept in RNAlater at -80 degrees C until RNA extraction. Peripheral blood was subjected to Ficoll-Hypaque density gradient centrifugation to isolate PBMCs, which were then cryopreserved in liquid nitrogen. This clonotype has a count of ten or more. What this receptor recognizes is not known. One base away there is no much larger clone; base qualities are not given. Between the V and J ends, shortened by 4 bases and 2 bases respectively, the junction contains 10 bases. Measured from the cysteine to the phenylalanine, the CDR3 is 14 residues long. The DNA shown is the 42-base CDR3, in frame from base 1. In the germline V gene, CDR1 corresponds to SGHRS and CDR2 to YFSETQ. cDNA synthesis used template-switch 5'RACE with a primer carrying a 10-nucleotide random unique molecular identifier tagging each TCR transcript. Every sequencing run yielded over 170 million TCR-beta sequences covering 15-18 subjects. The RNeasy kit was used to extract total RNA. The KAPA Real-time Library Amplification kit was used to amplify TCR-beta VDJ regions with primers targeting the TCR constant region and the 5'RACE anchor. A first PCR added sample indexes and Illumina adaptors, after which a second PCR increased the library yield. After Ampure bead purification, the roughly 650 bp TCR product was size-selected on a 2% E-gel SizeSelection system. Before pooling, library quality was checked on a Bioanalyzer, concentration was measured with Qubit, and libraries were quantified with the Kapa Library Quantification kit. An Illumina HiSeq 2500 was used to sequence the libraries paired-end at 2 x 150 bp. To increase sequence diversity, about 25-31% phiX was spiked into each library pool. Turning to the authors' computational methods: Quality-filtered reads were processed with the UMI-based MiGEC pipeline, which removed over 75% of raw TCR sequences during error correction. VDJ genes were aligned to IMGT germline references, and clonotypes were defined by unique CDR3 amino acid sequence plus V-J genes. Clonal expansion, Shannon diversity and CDR3 relatedness were evaluated with VDJtools (CalcPairwiseDistances, ClusterSamples), while phylogenetic trees were built in CLCbio workbench. A clone was classed as expanded if it had 8 or more unique UMIs, a cutoff based on coefficient-of-variation modelling across technical triplicates. Starting from the raw public reads, TCRdb applied fastp trimming at Q25, assembled clones with MiXCR and retained in-frame beta chains. A single entry per CDR3 protein holds the most common genes and DNA from its merged rows. The V and J calls come from TCRdb's annotation, not from the publication. The sample includes roughly 45,000 distinct CDR3 sequences, with under 15% observed a single time. 3.5% to 5.5% of the sample is in the top ten clones.

Sequencing input: PBMCs. The origin of this receptor is a male donor with HTLV-1-associated myelopathy (HAM/TSP). The chain couples TRBV5-1 to TRBJ1-5, with the D gene not clear enough to name. The CDR3 sequence is CASSPSGGNQPQHF. The DNA sequence is TGCGCCAGCAGCCCATCGGGAGGCAATCAGCCCCAGCATTTT.